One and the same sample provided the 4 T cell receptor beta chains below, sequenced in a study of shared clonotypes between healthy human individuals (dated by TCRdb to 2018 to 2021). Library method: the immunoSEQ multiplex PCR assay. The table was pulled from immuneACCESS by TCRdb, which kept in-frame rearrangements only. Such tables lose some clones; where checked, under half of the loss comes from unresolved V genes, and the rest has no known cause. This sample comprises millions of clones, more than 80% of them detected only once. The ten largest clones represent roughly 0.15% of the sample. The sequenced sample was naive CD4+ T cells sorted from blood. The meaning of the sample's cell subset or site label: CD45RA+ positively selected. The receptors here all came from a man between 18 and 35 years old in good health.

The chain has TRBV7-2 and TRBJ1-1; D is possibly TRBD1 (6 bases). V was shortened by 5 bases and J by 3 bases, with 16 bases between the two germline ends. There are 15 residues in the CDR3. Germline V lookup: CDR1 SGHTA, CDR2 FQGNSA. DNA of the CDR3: TGTGCCAGCAGCCGCTCCACAGGGTTGGACACTGAAGCTTTCTTT. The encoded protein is CASSRSTGLDTEAFF.

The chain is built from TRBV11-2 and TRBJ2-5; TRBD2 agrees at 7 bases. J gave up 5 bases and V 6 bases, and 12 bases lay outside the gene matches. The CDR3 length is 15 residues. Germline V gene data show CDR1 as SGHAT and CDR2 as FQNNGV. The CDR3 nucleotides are TGTGCCAGCAGTAACGTAAGGGGAGCGGGGGAGACCCAGTACTTC. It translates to CASSNVRGAGETQYF. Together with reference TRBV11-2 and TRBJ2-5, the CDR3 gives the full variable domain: EAGVAQSPRYKIIEKRQSVAFWCNPISGHATLYWYQQILGQGPKLLIQFQNNGVVDDSQLPKDRFSAERLKGVDSTLKIQPAKLEDSAVYLCASSNVRGAGETQYFGPGTRLLVL.

CDR3: CASSTLGQGLGEKLFF. The DNA for the CDR3 is TGTGCCAGCAGTACGCTCGGACAGGGCTTGGGGGAAAAACTGTTTTTT. The chain recombines TRBV28 with TRBJ1-4; 8 nucleotides line up with TRBD1. The J segment lost 8 bases and the V segment lost 5 bases, leaving 13 bases of the junction unmatched. From germline, CDR1 is MDHEN and CDR2 SYDVKM. This CDR3 region has 16 residues.

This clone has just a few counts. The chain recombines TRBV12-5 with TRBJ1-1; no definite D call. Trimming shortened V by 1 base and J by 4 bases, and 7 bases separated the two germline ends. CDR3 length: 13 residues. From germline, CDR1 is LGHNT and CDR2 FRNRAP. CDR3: CASGLEAGTEAFF. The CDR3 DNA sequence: TGTGCTAGTGGTTTGGAGGCGGGCACTGAAGCTTTCTTT.